The 28 T cell receptor beta chains reported below all come from one sample, sequenced in a study of Tregs in tolerant kidney transplant recipients. TCRdb's table, derived via immunoSEQ multiplex PCR, lists solely in-frame clones and lacks some. The sample includes about 240,000 clones, roughly four fifths of them seen just once. The sample taken for sequencing was CD4+ T cells from blood. Receptors were obtained from a human donor in good health.

The J gene is TRBJ2-3, the V gene TRBV5-4; D possibly matches TRBD1 or TRBD2 (5 bases each). Trimming took off 4 bases at V and 7 bases at J, with 19 bases between the two ends. Germline V CDR1 and CDR2: SGHNT, YYREEE (reference sequence). This CDR3 is built from 15 residues. The CDR3 DNA sequence: TGTGCCAGCAGCCCGGATGCCCGGGGCGCTAATACGCAGTATTTT. Translated: CASSPDARGANTQYF. The variable domain in full, completed from reference TRBV5-4 and TRBJ2-3, reads ETGVTQSPTHLIKTRGQQVTLRCSSQSGHNTVSWYQQALGQGPQFIFQYYREEENGRGNFPPRFSGLQFPNYSSELNVNALELDDSALYLCASSPDARGANTQYFGPGTRLTVL.

The rearrangement joins TRBV6-1 to TRBJ2-1, with D perhaps assigned TRBD1 or TRBD2 (5 bases each). Trimming pared 4 bases from V and 7 bases from J, leaving 14 bases between. Per the germline V gene, CDR1 is MNHNS and CDR2 is SASEGT. The CDR3 has 14 amino acids. The CDR3 DNA is TGTGCCAGCAGTGTTTTCCCCAGGGAGAATGAGCAGTTCTTC. Protein sequence: CASSVFPRENEQFF.

This chain joins TRBV6-5 and TRBJ2-7; D uncertain. In germline, CDR1 is MNHEY, CDR2 SVGAGI. The CDR3 contains 15 residues. The germline V and J ends were trimmed by 0 bases and 1 base, with 10 bases remaining between them. The CDR3 region has the DNA TGTGCCAGCAGTTACTCCTCCCCGGATTCCTACGAGCAGTACTTC. Residues: CASSYSSPDSYEQYF.

The J gene is TRBJ1-2, the V gene TRBV29-1; 9 bases fit TRBD1. The CDR3 loop spans 13 amino acids. Germline values: CDR1 SQVTM, CDR2 ANQGSEA. J lost 8 bases, V lost 2 bases, and 6 bases had no gene match. The CDR3: CSVETPGQGGYTF. The CDR3 DNA reads as TGCAGCGTTGAAACACCGGGACAGGGAGGCTACACCTTC.

The chain combines TRBV5-8 with TRBJ2-1; D remains unclear. The CDR3 spans 15 residues. CDR1 and CDR2 (germline): SGHTS, YDEGEE. V gave up 0 bases and J gave up 0 bases, with 7 bases separating them. DNA of the CDR3: TGTGCCAGCAGCTTGGCCTTGAGCTCCTACAATGAGCAGTTCTTC. Translating gives CASSLALSSYNEQFF.

The V gene is TRBV7-9, the J gene TRBJ2-1; 8 bases agree with TRBD2. This CDR3 comprises 15 residues. Germline assignment: CDR1 SEHNR and CDR2 FQNEAQ (reference sequence). V shed 2 bases and J 10 bases; nucleotides not matched to a gene: 10. The CDR3 DNA reads as TGTGCCAGCAGCTTAAAGATAGCGGGATCGGTAGAGCAGTTCTTC. This sequence encodes CASSLKIAGSVEQFF.

The rearrangement joins TRBV6-1 to TRBJ1-2; 8 nucleotides align to TRBD1. The CDR3 has 15 residues. Trimming at V came to 3 bases and at J to 4 bases, leaving 7 bases not matched to a gene. Per the germline V gene, CDR1 is MNHNS and CDR2 is SASEGT. The CDR3 bases are TGTGCCAGCAGTGAGGTCGGACAGGGAAGCTATGGCTACACCTTC. This gives the protein CASSEVGQGSYGYTF.

J is TRBJ2-3 and V is TRBV29-1; 7 bases agree with TRBD1. The CDR3 spans 14 residues. J lost 4 bases, V lost 4 bases, and 8 bases had no gene match. Per the germline V gene, CDR1 is SQVTM and CDR2 is ANQGSEA. CDR3 in amino acids: CSVVEGATSDTQYF. CDR3 bases: TGCAGCGTTGTTGAGGGGGCTACCTCAGATACGCAGTATTTT.

This clone was picked up a small number of times. The V call is TRBV6-1, the J call TRBJ2-7; 9 bases map to TRBD2. In germline, CDR1 is MNHNS, CDR2 SASEGT. The length of the CDR3 is 15 residues. The trim removed 4 bases at V and 2 bases at J, leaving 6 bases unmatched. In nucleotides, the CDR3 is TGTGCCAGCAGTGGACTAGCGGAGGGAGCCTACGAGCAGTACTTC. This encodes CASSGLAEGAYEQYF.

This chain links TRBV7-9 with TRBJ1-1; the D gene is possibly TRBD1 (5 bases). Germline V lookup: CDR1 SEHNR, CDR2 FQNEAQ (reference sequence). This CDR3 has 13 amino acids. The V gene lost 3 bases and the J gene lost 4 bases, with 9 bases spanning the gap. DNA of the CDR3: TGTGCCAGCAGCTTCGACAGTGGCACTGAAGCTTTCTTT. It yields the protein CASSFDSGTEAFF.

The V call is TRBV11-3, the J call TRBJ2-7, with D perhaps matching TRBD1 or TRBD2 (5 bases each). The CDR3 covers 15 residues. V lost 1 base and J 2 bases, leaving 12 bases between the germline ends. CDR1 and CDR2 (germline): SGHNT, YENEEA. This CDR3 reads CASSLGGTDTYEQYF. CDR3 nucleotide sequence: TGTGCCAGCAGCTTAGGGGGGACCGATACCTACGAGCAGTACTTC.

The rearrangement links TRBV5-1 to TRBJ2-1; D possibly uses TRBD1 or TRBD2 (5 bases each). Per the germline V gene, CDR1 is SGHRS and CDR2 is YFSETQ. This CDR3 comprises 15 residues. V was pared by 2 bases and J by 7 bases, with 16 bases between. The CDR3 reads CASSLPGTAGNEQFF. The CDR3 DNA sequence: TGCGCCAGCAGCTTACCCGGGACGGCGGGTAATGAGCAGTTCTTC.

The gene calls are TRBV5-5 and TRBJ1-3; D is unclear. Germline V gives CDR1 SGHKS, CDR2 YYEKEE (reference sequence). The CDR3 spans 15 residues. The germline V and J ends were trimmed by 0 bases and 0 bases, with 7 bases remaining between them. CDR3 loop: CASSLAGNSGNTIYF. Here the CDR3 DNA reads TGTGCCAGCAGCTTGGCCGGGAACTCTGGAAACACCATATATTTT.

The chain uses TRBV11-3 and TRBJ2-1, with D possibly matching TRBD2 (6 bases). Germline values: CDR1 SGHNT, CDR2 YENEEA. Trimming pared 5 bases from V and 5 bases from J, leaving 19 bases between. The CDR3 runs to 16 residues. The CDR3 reads CASSRVSGVANNEQFF. The CDR3 DNA reads TGTGCCAGCAGCCGTGTCTCGGGAGTTGCTAACAATGAGCAGTTCTTC.

Turning to this clone: Additional DNA sequences in this sample encode the identical CDR3. The chain couples TRBV5-1 to TRBJ2-1, with 9 bases lining up with TRBD2. The CDR3 extends over 17 amino acids. From germline, CDR1 is SGHRS and CDR2 YFSETQ. V was clipped by 4 bases and J by 6 bases; unmatched bases: 14. In nucleotides, the CDR3 is TGCGCCAGCAGCCCGACCGGAAGGGGACTAGCTCTCAATGAGCAGTTCTTC. This gives the protein CASSPTGRGLALNEQFF.

J is TRBJ1-5 and V is TRBV29-1; perhaps TRBD1 as D (5 bases). Trimming took off 6 bases at V and 2 bases at J, with 14 bases between the two ends. The germline CDR1 and CDR2 sequences are SQVTM and ANQGSEA. The CDR3 is made up of 14 amino acids. For the CDR3, the DNA is TGCAGCGTCGGCGGCCAGGGCGGCAATCAGCCCCAGCATTTT. Its translation is CSVGGQGGNQPQHF.

The gene calls are TRBV18 and TRBJ2-3; 10 bases are shared with TRBD2. Germline assignment: CDR1 KGHSH and CDR2 LQKENI. The CDR3 covers 15 residues. Unmatched junction bases numbered 5, after V lost 3 bases and J lost 5 bases. DNA for the CDR3: TGTGCCAGCTCACCCCTAGCGGGAGTCCAAGATACGCAGTATTTT. Translating it yields CASSPLAGVQDTQYF.

A single count supports this clone. This chain joins TRBV7-9 and TRBJ2-6; D is uncertain. The CDR3 runs to 15 residues. CDR1 and CDR2 (germline): SEHNR, FQNEAQ (reference sequence). V shed 7 bases and J shed 2 bases, with 12 bases lying between them. CDR3 sequence reads: CASTPLGAGANVLTF. The CDR3 nucleotides read TGTGCCAGCACTCCACTTGGGGCTGGGGCCAACGTCCTGACTTTC.

V and J are TRBV9 and TRBJ2-1, with no clear D. The V and J ends lost 2 bases and 0 bases respectively, with 12 bases between them. The CDR3 runs 16 residues. Germline V gene sequence: CDR1 SGDLS, CDR2 YYNGEE. CDR3 sequence: CASSVQPTSSYNEQFF. The CDR3 coding sequence is TGTGCCAGCAGCGTCCAGCCGACGAGCTCCTACAATGAGCAGTTCTTC.

This chain connects TRBV29-1 to TRBJ2-5; D may be TRBD1 (6 bases). The J call may be wrong; the DNA end is better matched by TRBJ2-7. Per the germline V gene, CDR1 is SQVTM and CDR2 is ANQGSEA. The length of the CDR3 is 14 residues. In DNA, the CDR3 is TGCAGCGTTGACGGCAGGGGATTAGGCTACGAGCAGTACTTC. Protein sequence: CSVDGRGLGYEQYF.

This clone was detected only a few times. The V and J genes are TRBV25-1 and TRBJ2-3; a weak D match, TRBD2 (6 bases). The CDR3 covers 14 residues. From germline, CDR1 is MGHDK and CDR2 SYGVNS. V was cut by 4 bases and J by 12 bases, with 20 bases left in between. The CDR3 DNA reads TGTGCCAGCAGTGGAGCGGGTCCTGAGATACGACAGTATTTT. This gives the protein CASSGAGPEIRQYF.

The chain has TRBV30 and TRBJ2-7, with 8 bases that match TRBD1. In germline, CDR1 is GTSNPN, CDR2 SVGIG (reference sequence). V shed 3 bases, J shed 1 base, and the junction held 11 bases outside the gene matches. This CDR3 has 16 amino acids. The CDR3 protein is CAWRLRARGLSYEQYF. The CDR3, as DNA: TGTGCCTGGAGGCTCAGGGCCAGGGGGCTGTCCTACGAGCAGTACTTC.

The chain recombines TRBV6-6 with TRBJ1-1; TRBD1 might be the D (5 bases). V lost 6 bases, J lost 6 bases, and 14 bases lay in between. The CDR3 totals 13 residues. The germline CDR1 and CDR2 sequences are MNHNY and SVGAGI (reference sequence). CDR3 sequence: CASSQGSVPEAFF. The CDR3 DNA is TGTGCCAGCAGCCAGGGTTCGGTCCCTGAAGCTTTCTTT.

The chain employs TRBV6-1 and TRBJ1-5, with TRBD1 as a possible D gene (6 bases). The CDR3 consists of 16 residues. V lost 4 bases, J lost 4 bases, and 17 bases lay in between. The germline V gene encodes CDR1 MNHNS and CDR2 SASEGT. As DNA, the CDR3 is TGTGCCAGCAGTGGAACAGGGTACCGTGCGAATCAGCCCCAGCATTTT. It yields the protein CASSGTGYRANQPQHF.

The chain joins TRBV5-8 to TRBJ2-7, with D unclear. The V end lost 1 base, the J end lost 0 bases, and 8 bases lay between the germline ends. CDR3 size: 14 residues. Germline CDR1 and CDR2: SGHTS and YDEGEE. The CDR3, as DNA: TGTGCCAGCAGCTTGAAAAGGGTCTCCTACGAGCAGTACTTC. Amino acid sequence: CASSLKRVSYEQYF. Drawing the rest from reference TRBV5-8 and TRBJ2-7, the complete variable domain is EAGVTQSPTHLIKTRGQQATLRCSPISGHTSVYWYQQALGLGLQFLLWYDEGEERNRGNFPPRFSGRQFPNYSSELNVNALELEDSALYLCASSLKRVSYEQYFGPGTRLTVT.

The chain combines TRBV27 with TRBJ1-6; 10 bases are a match to TRBD1. Trimming at V came to 0 bases and at J to 10 bases, leaving 12 bases not matched to a gene. This CDR3 is built from 18 residues. Looked up from germline, CDR1 is MNHEY and CDR2 is SMNVEV (reference sequence). The CDR3 protein is CASSLSWAGQGFRSPLHF. The CDR3 DNA reads TGTGCCAGCAGTTTATCCTGGGCGGGACAGGGGTTTCGATCACCCCTCCACTTT.

V gene TRBV2 combines with J gene TRBJ2-1; tentative D call: TRBD2 (6 bases). Germline V lookup: CDR1 SNHLY, CDR2 FYNNEI. The CDR3 runs 12 residues. Trimming took 8 bases from V and 8 from J, leaving 13 bases between them. The CDR3: CASVRERDEQFF. The CDR3 DNA reads as TGTGCCAGCGTCCGAGAGCGGGATGAGCAGTTCTTC.

V is TRBV7-8 and J is TRBJ1-5; tentative D call: TRBD1 (5 bases). The CDR3 has 15 residues. Deletions cut 5 bases from V and 0 bases from J, with 11 bases between. Germline-derived CDR1 and CDR2 are SGHVS and FQNEAQ. CDR3 amino acids: CASSRSTASNQPQHF. Written as DNA, the CDR3 is TGTGCCAGCAGCCGTTCGACAGCTAGCAATCAGCCCCAGCATTTT.